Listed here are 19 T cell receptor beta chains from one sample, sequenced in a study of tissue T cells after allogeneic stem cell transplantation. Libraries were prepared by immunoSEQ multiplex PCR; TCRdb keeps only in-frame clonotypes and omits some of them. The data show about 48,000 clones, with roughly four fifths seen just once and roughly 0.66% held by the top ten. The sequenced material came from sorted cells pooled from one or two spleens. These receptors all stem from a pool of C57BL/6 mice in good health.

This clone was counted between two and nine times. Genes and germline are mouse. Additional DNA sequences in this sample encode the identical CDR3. The CDR3 is CASSLGGEQYF. The sequenced CDR3 bases are TGTGCCAGCAGTCTAGGGGGGGAACAGTAC. The J gene is TRBJ2-7, the V gene TRBV26; D may be TRBD1 or TRBD2 (6 bases each). The read ends 1 residue before the CDR3 terminus; that terminus is restored from the germline J gene. This CDR3 spans 11 amino acids. The V and J ends lost 3 bases and 7 bases respectively, with 7 bases between them. Looked up from germline, CDR1 is KGHPV and CDR2 is FQNQEV (reference sequence).

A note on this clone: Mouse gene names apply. The CDR3 sequence is CAWSDWGASQNTLYF. CDR3 DNA (partial): TGTGCCTGGAGCGACTGGGGGGCTAGTCAAAACACCTTGTAC. This chain connects TRBV31 to TRBJ2-4; TRBD2 agrees at 10 bases. The missing CDR3 end, 1 residue past where the read stops, is filled in from the germline J gene. The J segment lost 0 bases and the V segment lost 3 bases, leaving 3 bases of the junction unmatched. The CDR3 is 15 amino acids. CDR1 is GKSSPN and CDR2 is SITVG in the germline V gene. Looking up the rest from reference TRBV31 and TRBJ2-4 gives the full variable domain: AQTIHQWPVAEIKAVGSPLSLGCTIKGKSSPNLYWYWQATGGTLQQLFYSITVGQVESVVQLNLSASRPKDDQFILSTEKLLLSHSGFYLCAWSDWGASQNTLYFGAGTRLSVL.

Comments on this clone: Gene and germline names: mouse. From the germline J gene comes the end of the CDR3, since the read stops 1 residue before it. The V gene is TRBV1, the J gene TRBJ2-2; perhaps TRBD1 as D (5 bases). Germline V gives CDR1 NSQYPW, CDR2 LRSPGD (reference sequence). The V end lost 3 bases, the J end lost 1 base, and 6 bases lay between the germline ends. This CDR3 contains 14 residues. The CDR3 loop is CTCSAQGNTGQLYF. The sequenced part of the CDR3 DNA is TGCACCTGCAGTGCCCAGGGAAACACCGGGCAGCTCTAC.

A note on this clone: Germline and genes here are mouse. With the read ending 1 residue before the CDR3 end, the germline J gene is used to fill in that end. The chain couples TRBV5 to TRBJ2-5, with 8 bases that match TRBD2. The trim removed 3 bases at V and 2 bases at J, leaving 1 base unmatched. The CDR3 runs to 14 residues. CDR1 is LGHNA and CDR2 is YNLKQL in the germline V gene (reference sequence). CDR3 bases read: TGTGCCAGCAGCCACTGGGGGGTCCAAGACACCCAGTAC. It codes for CASSHWGVQDTQY. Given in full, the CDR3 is CASSHWGVQDTQYF.

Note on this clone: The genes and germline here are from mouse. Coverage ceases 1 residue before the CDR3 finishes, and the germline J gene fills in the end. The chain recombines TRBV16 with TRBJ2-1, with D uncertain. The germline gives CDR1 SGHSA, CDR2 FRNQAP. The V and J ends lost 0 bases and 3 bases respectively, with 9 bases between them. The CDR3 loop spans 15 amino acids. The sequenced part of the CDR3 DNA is TGTGCAAGCAGCTTAGATTCTGGTTTCTATGCTGAGCAGTTC. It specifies CASSLDSGFYAEQF. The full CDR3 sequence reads CASSLDSGFYAEQFF. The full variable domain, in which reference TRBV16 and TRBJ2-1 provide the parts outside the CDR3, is NAGVIQTPRHKVTGKGQEATLWCEPISGHSAVFWYRQTIVQGLEFLTYFRNQAPIDDSGMPKERFSAQMPNQSHSTLKIQSTQPQDSAVYLCASSLDSGFYAEQFFGPGTRLTVL.

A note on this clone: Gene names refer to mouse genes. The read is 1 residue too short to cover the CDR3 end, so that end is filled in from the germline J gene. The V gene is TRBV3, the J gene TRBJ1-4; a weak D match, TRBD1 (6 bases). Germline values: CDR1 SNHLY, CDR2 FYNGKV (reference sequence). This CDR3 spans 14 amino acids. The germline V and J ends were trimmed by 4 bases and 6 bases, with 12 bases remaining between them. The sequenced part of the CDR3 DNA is TGTGCCAGCAGCTCCGGGACACCCGACGAAAGATTATTT. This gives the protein CASSSGTPDERLF. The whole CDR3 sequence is CASSSGTPDERLFF. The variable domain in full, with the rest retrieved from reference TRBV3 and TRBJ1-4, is GPKVLQIPSHQIIDMGQMVTLNCDPVSNHLYFYWYKQILGQQMEFLVNFYNGKVMEKSKLFKDQFSVERPDGSYFTLKIQPTALEDSAVYFCASSSGTPDERLFFGHGTKLSVL.

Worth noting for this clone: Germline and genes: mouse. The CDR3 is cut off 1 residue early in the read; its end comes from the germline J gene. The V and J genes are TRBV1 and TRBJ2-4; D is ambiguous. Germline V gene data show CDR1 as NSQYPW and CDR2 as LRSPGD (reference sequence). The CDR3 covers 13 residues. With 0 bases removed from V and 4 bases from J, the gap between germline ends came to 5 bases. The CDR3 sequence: CTCSAEGKNTLYF. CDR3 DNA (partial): TGCACCTGCAGTGCAGAGGGGAAAAACACCTTGTAC. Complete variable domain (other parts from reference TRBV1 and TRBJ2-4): VTLLEQNPRWRLVPRGQAVNLRCILKNSQYPWMSWYQQDLQKQLQWLFTLRSPGDKEVKSLPGADYLATRVTDTELRLQVANMSQGRTLYCTCSAEGKNTLYFGAGTRLSVL.

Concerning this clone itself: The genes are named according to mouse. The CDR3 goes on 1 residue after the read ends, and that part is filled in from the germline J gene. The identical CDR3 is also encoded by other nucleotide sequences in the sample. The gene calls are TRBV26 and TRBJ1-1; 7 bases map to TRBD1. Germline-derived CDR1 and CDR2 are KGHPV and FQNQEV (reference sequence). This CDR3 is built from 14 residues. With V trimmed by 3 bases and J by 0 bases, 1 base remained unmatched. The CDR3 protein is CASSLQGANTEVFF. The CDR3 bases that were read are TGTGCCAGCAGTCTCCAGGGGGCAAACACAGAAGTCTTC.

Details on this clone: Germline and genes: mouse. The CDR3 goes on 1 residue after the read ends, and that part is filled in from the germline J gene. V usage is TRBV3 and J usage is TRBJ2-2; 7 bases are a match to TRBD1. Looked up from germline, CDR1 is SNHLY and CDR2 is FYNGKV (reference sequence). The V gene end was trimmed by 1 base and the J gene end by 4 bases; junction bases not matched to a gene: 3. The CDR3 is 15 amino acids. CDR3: CASSLDRGGTGQLYF. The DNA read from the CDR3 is TGTGCCAGCAGCTTAGACAGGGGAGGCACCGGGCAGCTCTAC.

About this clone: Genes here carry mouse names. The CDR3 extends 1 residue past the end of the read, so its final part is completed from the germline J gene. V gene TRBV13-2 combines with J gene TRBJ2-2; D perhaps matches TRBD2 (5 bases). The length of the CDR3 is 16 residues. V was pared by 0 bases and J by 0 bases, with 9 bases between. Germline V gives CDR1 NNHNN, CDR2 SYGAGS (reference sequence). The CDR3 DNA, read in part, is TGTGCCAGCGGTGATGGGGTGGGGTCAAACACCGGGCAGCTCTAC. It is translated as CASGDGVGSNTGQLY. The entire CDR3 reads CASGDGVGSNTGQLYF.

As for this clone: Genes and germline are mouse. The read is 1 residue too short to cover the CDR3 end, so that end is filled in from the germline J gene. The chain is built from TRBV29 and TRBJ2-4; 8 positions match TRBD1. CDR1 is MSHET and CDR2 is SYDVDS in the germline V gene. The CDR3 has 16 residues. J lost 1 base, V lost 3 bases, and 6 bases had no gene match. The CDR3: CASSFSRGPGQNTLYF. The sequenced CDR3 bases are TGTGCTAGCAGTTTCAGCAGGGGGCCGGGTCAAAACACCTTGTAC.

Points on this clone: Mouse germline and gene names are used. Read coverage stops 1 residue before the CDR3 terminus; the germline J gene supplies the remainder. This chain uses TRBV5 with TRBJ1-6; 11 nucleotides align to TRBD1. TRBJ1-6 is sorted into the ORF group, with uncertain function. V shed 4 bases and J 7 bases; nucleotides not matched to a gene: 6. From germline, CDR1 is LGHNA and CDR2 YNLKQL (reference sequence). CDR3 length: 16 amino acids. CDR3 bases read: TGTGCCAGCAGCCCCGGGACAGGGGGAGGGAATTCGCCCCTCTAC. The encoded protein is CASSPGTGGGNSPLY. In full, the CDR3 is CASSPGTGGGNSPLYF.

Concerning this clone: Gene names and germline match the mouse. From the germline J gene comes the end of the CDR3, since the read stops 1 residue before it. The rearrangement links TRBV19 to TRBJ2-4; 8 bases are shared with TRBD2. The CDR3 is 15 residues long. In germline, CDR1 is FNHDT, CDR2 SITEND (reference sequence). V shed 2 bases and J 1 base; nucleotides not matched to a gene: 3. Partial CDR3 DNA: TGTGCCAGCAGTATGGGGGGGCCGGGTCAAAACACCTTGTAC. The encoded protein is CASSMGGPGQNTLY. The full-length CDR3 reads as CASSMGGPGQNTLYF.

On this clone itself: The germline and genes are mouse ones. The covered CDR3 bases are TGTGGTGCTAGGGATCAGGGGGCTGGCACCTTGTAC. Its protein is CGARDQGAGTLY. The whole CDR3 reads CGARDQGAGTLYF. The rearrangement uses TRBV20 and TRBJ2-4; TRBD1 matches 8 bases. The read comes to an end 1 residue before the CDR3 does, leaving the germline J gene to fill in the end. CDR1 and CDR2 (germline): GFQATS, STVNSAI. The CDR3 is 13 amino acids. The J segment lost 8 bases and the V segment lost 0 bases, leaving 4 bases of the junction unmatched.

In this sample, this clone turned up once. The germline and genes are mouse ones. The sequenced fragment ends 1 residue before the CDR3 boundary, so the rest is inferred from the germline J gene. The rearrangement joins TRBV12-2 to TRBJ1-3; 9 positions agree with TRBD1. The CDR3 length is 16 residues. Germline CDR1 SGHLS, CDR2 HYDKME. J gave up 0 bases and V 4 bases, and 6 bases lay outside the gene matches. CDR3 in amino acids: CASSYGTGYSGNTLYF. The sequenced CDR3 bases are TGTGCCAGCTCCTACGGGACAGGGTATTCTGGAAATACGCTCTAT.

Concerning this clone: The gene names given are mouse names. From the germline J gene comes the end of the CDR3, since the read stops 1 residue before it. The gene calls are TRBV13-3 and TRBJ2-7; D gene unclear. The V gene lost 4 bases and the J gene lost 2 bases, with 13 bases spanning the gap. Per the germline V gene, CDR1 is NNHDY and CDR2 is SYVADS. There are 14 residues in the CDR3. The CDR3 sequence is CASSPWAGTYEQYF. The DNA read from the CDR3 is TGTGCCAGCAGTCCTTGGGCTGGAACCTATGAACAGTAC.

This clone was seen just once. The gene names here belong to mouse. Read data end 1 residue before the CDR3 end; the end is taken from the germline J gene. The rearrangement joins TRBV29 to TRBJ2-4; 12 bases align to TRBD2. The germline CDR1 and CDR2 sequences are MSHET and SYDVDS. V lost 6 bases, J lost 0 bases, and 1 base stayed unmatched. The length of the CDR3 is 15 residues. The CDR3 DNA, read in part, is TGTGCTAGCAGGGACTGGGGGGGAAGTCAAAACACCTTGTAC. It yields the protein CASRDWGGSQNTLY. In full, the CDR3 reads CASRDWGGSQNTLYF.

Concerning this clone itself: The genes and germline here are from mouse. The CDR3 protein is CTCSAVGGAGNTLYF. CDR3 DNA (partial): TGCACCTGCAGTGCAGTAGGGGGCGCTGGAAATACGCTCTAT. The genes are TRBV1 and TRBJ1-3; 7 bases line up with TRBD1. Read data end 1 residue before the CDR3 end; the end is taken from the germline J gene. Per the germline V gene, CDR1 is NSQYPW and CDR2 is LRSPGD (reference sequence). The CDR3 is made up of 15 amino acids. V was pared by 1 base and J by 2 bases, with 2 bases of the junction left unmatched.

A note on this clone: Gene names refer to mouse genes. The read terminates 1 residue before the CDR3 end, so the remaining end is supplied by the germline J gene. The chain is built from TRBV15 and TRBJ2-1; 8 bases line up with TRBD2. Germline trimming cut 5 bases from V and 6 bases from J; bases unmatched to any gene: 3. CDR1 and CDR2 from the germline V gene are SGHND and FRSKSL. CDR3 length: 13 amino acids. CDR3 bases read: TGTGCCAGCAGTCTGGGGGGAGGTGCTGAGCAGTTC. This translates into CASSLGGGAEQF. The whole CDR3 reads CASSLGGGAEQFF.